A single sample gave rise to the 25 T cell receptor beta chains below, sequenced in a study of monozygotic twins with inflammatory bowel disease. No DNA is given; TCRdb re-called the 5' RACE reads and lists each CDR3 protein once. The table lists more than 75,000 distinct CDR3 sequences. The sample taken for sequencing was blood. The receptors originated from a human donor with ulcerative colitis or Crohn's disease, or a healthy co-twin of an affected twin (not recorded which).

The CDR3 sequence is CSASSQAILGYGYTF. This chain uses TRBV20-1 with TRBJ1-2. Germline-derived CDR1 and CDR2 are DFQATT and SNEGSKA (reference sequence). This CDR3 comprises 15 residues.

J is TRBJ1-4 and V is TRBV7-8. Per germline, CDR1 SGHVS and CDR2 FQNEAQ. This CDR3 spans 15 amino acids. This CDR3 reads CASSFYSGVDEKLFF.

This CDR3 is CASSYSTGRDSPLHF. The chain combines TRBV6-5 with TRBJ1-6; the TCRdb D gene call, TRBD1, has no DNA to confirm it. The CDR3 contains 15 residues. CDR1 MNHEY and CDR2 SVGAGI come from the germline V gene.

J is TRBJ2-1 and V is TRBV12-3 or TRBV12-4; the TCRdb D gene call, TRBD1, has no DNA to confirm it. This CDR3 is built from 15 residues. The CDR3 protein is CASSPGQSSYNEQFF.

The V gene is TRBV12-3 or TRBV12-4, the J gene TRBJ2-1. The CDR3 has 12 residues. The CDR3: CASSWGYNEQFF.

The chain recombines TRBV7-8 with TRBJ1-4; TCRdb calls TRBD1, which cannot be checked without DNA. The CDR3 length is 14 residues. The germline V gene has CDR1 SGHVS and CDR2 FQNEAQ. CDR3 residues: CASSQGGYREKLFF.

CDR3 protein: CASSSYTSRPDTQYF. V and J are TRBV5-6 and TRBJ2-3; the TRBD1 assignment by TCRdb is unverifiable without DNA. The germline V gene has CDR1 SGHDT and CDR2 YYEEEE. The CDR3 length is 15 residues.

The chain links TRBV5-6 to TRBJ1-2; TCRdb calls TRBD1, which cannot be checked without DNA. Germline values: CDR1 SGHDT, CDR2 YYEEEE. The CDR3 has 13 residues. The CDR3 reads CASSLSTGYGYTF.

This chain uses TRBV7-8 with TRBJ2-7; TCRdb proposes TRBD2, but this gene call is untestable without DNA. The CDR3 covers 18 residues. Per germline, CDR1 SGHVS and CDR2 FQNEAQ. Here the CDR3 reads CASSLEVAGPLWSYEQYF.

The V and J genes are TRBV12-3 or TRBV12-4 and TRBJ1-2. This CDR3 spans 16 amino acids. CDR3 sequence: CASSLTPGTTNYGYTF.

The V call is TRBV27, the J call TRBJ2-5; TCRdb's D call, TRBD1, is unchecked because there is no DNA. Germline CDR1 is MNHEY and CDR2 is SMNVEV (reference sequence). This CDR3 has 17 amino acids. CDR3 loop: CASSLSQGRGRRETQYF.

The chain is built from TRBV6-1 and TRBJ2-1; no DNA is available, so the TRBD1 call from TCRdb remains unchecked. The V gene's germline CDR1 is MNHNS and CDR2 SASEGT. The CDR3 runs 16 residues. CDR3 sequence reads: CASSPISGGVYNEQFF.

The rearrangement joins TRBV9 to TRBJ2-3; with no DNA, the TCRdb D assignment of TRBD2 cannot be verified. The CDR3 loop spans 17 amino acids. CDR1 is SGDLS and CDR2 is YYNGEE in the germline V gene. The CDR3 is CASSPMTSGGVTDTQYF.

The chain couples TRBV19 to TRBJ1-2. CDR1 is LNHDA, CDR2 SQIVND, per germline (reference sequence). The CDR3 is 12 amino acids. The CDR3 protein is CASSRDYYGYTF.

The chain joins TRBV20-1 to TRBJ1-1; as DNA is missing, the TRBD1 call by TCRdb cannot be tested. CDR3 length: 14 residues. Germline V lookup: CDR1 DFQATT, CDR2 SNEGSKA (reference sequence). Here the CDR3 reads CSAPRGSRTTEAFF.

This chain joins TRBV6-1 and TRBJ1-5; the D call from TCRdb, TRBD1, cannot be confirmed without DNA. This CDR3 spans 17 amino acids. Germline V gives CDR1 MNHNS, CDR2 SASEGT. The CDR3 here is CASAAPDRGFSNQPQHF.

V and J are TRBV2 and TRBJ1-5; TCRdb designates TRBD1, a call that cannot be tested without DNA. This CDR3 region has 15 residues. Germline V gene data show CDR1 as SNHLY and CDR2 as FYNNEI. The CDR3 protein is CASIGDRTGNQPQHF.

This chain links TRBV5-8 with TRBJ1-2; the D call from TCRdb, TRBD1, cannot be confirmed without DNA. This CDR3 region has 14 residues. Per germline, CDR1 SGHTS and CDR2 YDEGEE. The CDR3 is CASSLVGADYGYTF.

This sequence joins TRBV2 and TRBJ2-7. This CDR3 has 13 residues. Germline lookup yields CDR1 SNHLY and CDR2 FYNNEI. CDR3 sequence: CASSESTASLNYF. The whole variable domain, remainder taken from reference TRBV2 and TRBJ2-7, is EPEVTQTPSHQVTQMGQEVILRCVPISNHLYFYWYRQILGQKVEFLVSFYNNEISEKSEIFDDQFSVERPDGSNFTLKIRSTKLEDSAMYFCASSESTASLNYFGPGTRLTVT.

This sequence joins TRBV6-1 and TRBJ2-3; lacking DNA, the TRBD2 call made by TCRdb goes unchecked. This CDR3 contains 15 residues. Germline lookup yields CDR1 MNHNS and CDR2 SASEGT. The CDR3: CASRAGGPITDTQYF.

The CDR3 loop reads CATSRGRGAYGYTF. V and J are TRBV15 and TRBJ1-2; TCRdb outputs TRBD1, but without DNA this stays unchecked. The CDR3 length is 14 residues. Germline V gene lookup returns CDR1 LNHNV and CDR2 YYDKDF (reference sequence).

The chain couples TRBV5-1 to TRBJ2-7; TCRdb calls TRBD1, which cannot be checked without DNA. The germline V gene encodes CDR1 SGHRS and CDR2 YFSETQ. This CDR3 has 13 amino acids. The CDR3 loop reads CASRSGQTYEQYF.

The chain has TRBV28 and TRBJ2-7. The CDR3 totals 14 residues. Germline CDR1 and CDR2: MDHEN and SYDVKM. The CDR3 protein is CASSLARVSYEQYF.

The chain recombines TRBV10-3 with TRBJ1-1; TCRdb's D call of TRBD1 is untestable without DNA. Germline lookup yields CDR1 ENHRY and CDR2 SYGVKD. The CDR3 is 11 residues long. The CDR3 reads CAMGGGSEAFF.

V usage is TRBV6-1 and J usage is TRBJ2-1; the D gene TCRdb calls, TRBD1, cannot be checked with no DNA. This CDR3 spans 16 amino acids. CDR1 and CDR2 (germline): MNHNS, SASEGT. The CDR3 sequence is CASRLPRQPSYNEQFF.